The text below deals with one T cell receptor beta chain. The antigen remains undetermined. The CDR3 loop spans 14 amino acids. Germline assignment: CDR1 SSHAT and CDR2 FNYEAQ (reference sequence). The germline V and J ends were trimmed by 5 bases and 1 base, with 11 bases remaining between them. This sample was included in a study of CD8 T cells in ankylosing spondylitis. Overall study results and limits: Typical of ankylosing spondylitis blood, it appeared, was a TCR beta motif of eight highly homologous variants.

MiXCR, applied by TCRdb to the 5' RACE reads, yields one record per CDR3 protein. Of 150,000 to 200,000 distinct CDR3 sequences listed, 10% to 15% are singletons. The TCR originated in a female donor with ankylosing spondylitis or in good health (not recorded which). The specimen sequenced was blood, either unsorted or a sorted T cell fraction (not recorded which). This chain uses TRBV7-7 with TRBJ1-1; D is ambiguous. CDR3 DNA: TGTGCCAGCAGCCCGATGGGCGCGAACACTGAAGCTTTCTTT. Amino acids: CASSPMGANTEAFF. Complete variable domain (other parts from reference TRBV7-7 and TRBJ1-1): GAGVSQSPRYKVTKRGQDVTLRCDPISSHATLYWYQQALGQGPEFLTYFNYEAQPDKSGLPSDRFSAERPEGSISTLTIQRTEQRDSAMYRCASSPMGANTEAFFGQGTRLTVV.